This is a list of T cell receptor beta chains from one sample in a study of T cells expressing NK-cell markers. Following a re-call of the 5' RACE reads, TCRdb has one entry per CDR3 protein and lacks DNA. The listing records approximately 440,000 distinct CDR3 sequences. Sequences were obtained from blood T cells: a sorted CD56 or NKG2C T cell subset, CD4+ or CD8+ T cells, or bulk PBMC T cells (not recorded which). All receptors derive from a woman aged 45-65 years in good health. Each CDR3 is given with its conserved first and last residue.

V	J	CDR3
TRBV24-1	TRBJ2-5	CATGVAPGETQYF
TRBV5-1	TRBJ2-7	CASSLASGLAGDEQYF
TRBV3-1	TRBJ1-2	CASSSGRSGYTF
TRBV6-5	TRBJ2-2	CASRPRSLYGELFF
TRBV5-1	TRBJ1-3	CASSSRTITGGNTIYF
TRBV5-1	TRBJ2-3	CASSLRTSGIGDTQYF
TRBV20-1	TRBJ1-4	CSADRGQKEKLFF
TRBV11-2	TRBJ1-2	CASSSTTGRGGYTF
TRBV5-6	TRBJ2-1	CASSLSGDFYEQFF
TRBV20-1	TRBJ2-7	CSARGGPYEQYF
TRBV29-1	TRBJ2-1	CSTEGSGVPGNEQFF
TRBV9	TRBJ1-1	CASSVEYGSTEAFF
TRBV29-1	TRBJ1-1	CSVEGGSEAFF
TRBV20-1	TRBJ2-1	CSAPNSAGRNEQFF
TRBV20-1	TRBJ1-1	CSARVRVRGTEAFF
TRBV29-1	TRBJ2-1	CSVKLVSYNEQFF
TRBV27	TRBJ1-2	CASSPRTALLSYGYTF
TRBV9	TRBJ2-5	CASSDSGSFGTQYF
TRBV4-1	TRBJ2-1	CASSRQVLGSYNEQFF
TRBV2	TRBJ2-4	CASSSSGRAENIQYF
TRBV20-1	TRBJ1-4	CSATPLGQVHLATNEKLFF
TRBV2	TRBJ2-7	CASSRTGPGTYEQYF
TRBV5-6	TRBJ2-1	CASSLRLTMDNEQFF
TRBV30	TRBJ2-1	CAGTPPGPGVGEQFF
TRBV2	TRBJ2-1	CASGASTLAGRQFF
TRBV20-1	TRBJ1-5	CSASKAADSNQPQHF
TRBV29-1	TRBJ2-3	CSVEDFSGLISTDTQYF
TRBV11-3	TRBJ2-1	CASSLVWRDNYNEQFF
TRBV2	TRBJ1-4	CASRATGAQGEKLFF
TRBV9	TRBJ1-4	CASSPRDRGRINEKLFF
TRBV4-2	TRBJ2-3	CASSQVAAGTDTQYF
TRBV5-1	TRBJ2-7	CASSLAPQAGEQYF
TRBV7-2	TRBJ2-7	CASSMSYWEQYF
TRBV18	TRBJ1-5	CASSPTIQGVGQPQHF
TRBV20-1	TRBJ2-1	CSALAGFSNEQFF
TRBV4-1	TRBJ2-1	CASSRSGVVNEQFF
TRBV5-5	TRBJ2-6	CASSLNGFGGANVLTF
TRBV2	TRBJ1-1	CASSLTDDTEAFF
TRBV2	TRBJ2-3	CASSAPSGLYF
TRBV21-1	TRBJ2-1	CASSRVRDTMGARQFF